This T cell receptor (beta chain) was sequenced for a study of blood T cell repertoires in COVID-19 (dated by TCRdb to the early 2020s). Concerning the study at large: Collaborator samples came from the United States, Italy and Spain and covered acute and convalescent phases of COVID-19. The prospective study material was composed of cDNA or gDNA derived from T cells, B-cell-depleted T cells, or PBMCs. Subjects who had been exposed to COVID-19, were actively infected with it, or had recovered from it provided the deeply sampled blood TCRbeta repertoires that made up the dataset. A freely available public database, intended as a resource for researchers studying the immune response to SARS-CoV-2, is where the repertoires were released. The samples were drawn from the first 160 participants of the ongoing ImmuneRACE study and from some 1,300 subjects provided by 6 global collaborators. Nearly every sample came with metadata listing a de-identified subject ID, COVID-19 status, age in years and sex. HLA class I and class II types, where available, came from metadata supplied by the sample provider rather than from assay-based typing.

Here is what the overall study found, with its caveats: How much clinical and demographic metadata was included differed by source and by participant, and the metadata was provided uncurated.

TCRbeta CDR3 regions were amplified from genomic DNA by means of the immunoSEQ Assay, a bias-controlled multiplex PCR. In the paper's pipeline: Nucleated cell counts per sample were estimated from amplification of reference gene primers within the assay. To quantify the absolute abundance of each unique TCRbeta CDR3 rearrangement, sequence reads were collapsed and filtered. For each sample, productive Simpson clonality was calculated as the square root of Simpson's diversity index across productive rearrangements. Sourced from immuneACCESS, this table was stored by TCRdb with only in-frame sequences that have V and J called. A share of the clones is absent; for the studies checked, an unresolved V gene accounts for under half, and the remainder has no known explanation. That table furnishes V, J and clone size, whereas the DNA furnished D and trimming. Within this sample are 100,000 to 150,000 clones, with around four fifths of them counted one time only. Jointly, the top ten make up roughly 2.3% of the sample.

Enrolling through a virtual design, the prospective study's participants ranged in age from about 18 to 100 years and lived across 20 to 25 United States geographic areas. To assign participants to cohorts, the prospective study relied on clinical history that participants themselves reported in a screening survey and a study questionnaire. In the prospective study, whole blood, serum and a nasopharyngeal or oropharyngeal swab were collected from each participant by mobile phlebotomists. Participants in the prospective study had the option to provide additional blood draws and questionnaires over a roughly 2-month period. Blood samples from the prospective study were shipped frozen or at room temperature prior to DNA extraction. From a lookup of the germline V gene, CDR1 and CDR2 are SGHRS and YFSETQ. The CDR3 starts with the cysteine, ends with the phenylalanine, and has 18 residues. Of the read, only the CDR3 DNA is kept; its 54 bases are in frame from base 1. After removal of 4 bases from V and 2 bases from J, the junction retains 13 bases not matched to a gene.

Notes on this clone: This receptor's antigen is unknown. The input lacks base qualities; no much larger clone sits a single base away.

Sequenced: PBMCs or T cells enriched from blood (not recorded which). The chain is made from TRBV5-1 and TRBJ2-3; TRBD2 lines up with 10 middle nucleotides. This sequence originates from a man aged 40-49 years with acute COVID-19. The nucleotide sequence is given as TGCGCCAGCAGCCCGCCGACACTAGCGGGGTCCAACACAGATACGCAGTATTTT. The resulting protein is CASSPPTLAGSNTDTQYF. When the CDR3 is completed using the reference TRBV5-1 and TRBJ2-3 genes on either side, the full variable domain is KAGVTQTPRYLIKTRGQQVTLSCSPISGHRSVSWYQQTPGQGLQFLFEYFSETQRNKGNFPGRFSGRQFSNSRSEMNVSTLELGDSALYLCASSPPTLAGSNTDTQYFGPGTRLTVL.